One and the same sample provided the 29 T cell receptor beta chains below, sequenced in a study of beta chain features in type 1 diabetes (dated by TCRdb to about 2018). The library was built by means of the immunoSEQ multiplex PCR assay. The entire isolated RNA was reverse transcribed using the High Capacity cDNA Reverse Transcription Kit, and thus expressed TCRB transcripts were sequenced. TCRdb carries this immuneACCESS record with in-frame sequences only. Its versions omit some clonotypes, under half of them owing to an unresolved V gene in the studies checked, with the rest unexplained. This sample holds about 150,000 clones; about 8.5% were observed only once. The biggest ten clones account for approximately 0.69% of the sample. The sample comprised central memory CD4+ T cells from blood. The receptors here all came from a man between 18 and 35 years old in good health.

This clone came up many times. The chain employs TRBV9 and TRBJ2-3, with D hard to call. Germline loops: CDR1 SGDLS, CDR2 YYNGEE. The V end lost 3 bases, the J end lost 6 bases, and 11 bases lay between the germline ends. The length of the CDR3 is 13 residues. The CDR3 region has the DNA TGTGCCAGCAGCGGAGGCCCGGCCGATACGCAGTATTTT. Translating gives CASSGGPADTQYF.

The chain links TRBV2 to TRBJ1-2, with a tentative D call TRBD1 (5 bases). This CDR3 has 15 amino acids. V was shortened by 2 bases and J by 0 bases, with 10 bases between the two germline ends. Germline V CDR1 and CDR2: SNHLY, FYNNEI. This CDR3 reads CASSERGLANYGYTF. Written as DNA, the CDR3 is TGTGCCAGCAGTGAACGGGGGTTAGCTAACTATGGCTACACCTTC.

This clone occurred many times. This chain links TRBV5-1 with TRBJ2-1; 10 nucleotides match TRBD1. The CDR3 runs to 16 residues. CDR1 is SGHRS, CDR2 YFSETQ, per germline. Trimming at V came to 4 bases and at J to 5 bases, leaving 9 bases not matched to a gene. CDR3 in DNA: TGCGCCAGCAGCAAAGGGACAGGGGCGCGAGACAATGAGCAGTTCTTC. This encodes CASSKGTGARDNEQFF.

This sequence joins TRBV28 and TRBJ1-2; the match to TRBD1 covers 12 bases. CDR1 and CDR2 from the germline V gene are MDHEN and SYDVKM. This CDR3 is built from 18 residues. The junction had 19 bases not matched to a gene; V was cut back by 7 bases and J by 7 bases. The CDR3 bases are TGTGCCAGCACCACCCCTACAGGGACAGGGGGCGGGCTTTCTGGCTACACCTTC. Translation: CASTTPTGTGGGLSGYTF.

This clone showed up many times. The chain recombines TRBV9 with TRBJ2-3, with 8 bases identical to TRBD2. The junction had 9 bases not matched to a gene; V was cut back by 0 bases and J by 3 bases. The CDR3 runs 17 residues. Germline V CDR1 and CDR2: SGDLS, YYNGEE. The CDR3 sequence: CASSVALGLAGTDTQYF. CDR3 DNA sequence: TGTGCCAGCAGCGTAGCTCTAGGACTAGCAGGGACAGATACGCAGTATTTT.

The chain links TRBV6-1 to TRBJ1-4; possibly TRBD1 for D (5 bases). The CDR3 is 15 amino acids. The V and J ends lost 0 bases and 8 bases respectively, with 13 bases between them. Germline loops: CDR1 MNHNS, CDR2 SASEGT. The CDR3 is CASSEASRVREKLFF. For the CDR3, the DNA is TGTGCCAGCAGTGAAGCAAGCAGGGTGAGGGAAAAACTGTTTTTT.

The chain uses TRBV21-1 and TRBJ2-4; TRBD1, the table's D call, lacks a check against the DNA. TRBV21-1 is tagged as a pseudogene. The CDR3 contains 15 residues. CDR3 coding DNA: TGTGCCAGCACCCCTATACCAGGGGCCAAAAACATTCAGTACTTC. This translates into CASTPIPGAKNIQYF.

This clone was observed at least ten times. This rearrangement joins TRBV10-3 to TRBJ2-7; weak D call: TRBD1 (6 bases). Trimming stripped 6 bases from V and 4 bases from J, with 10 bases between. The CDR3 covers 12 residues. The germline V gene has CDR1 ENHRY and CDR2 SYGVKD. For the CDR3, the DNA is TGTGCCATCAGAGGGCAGGGGTACGAGCAGTACTTC. Protein sequence: CAIRGQGYEQYF.

The chain links TRBV30 to TRBJ2-2; 8 bases fit TRBD1. This CDR3 region has 14 residues. Trimming took 5 bases from V and 4 from J; bases not matched to a gene: 6. CDR1 is GTSNPN and CDR2 is SVGIG in the germline V gene (reference sequence). DNA of the CDR3: TGTGCCTGGCACAGGGGGACGGGCACCGGGGAGCTGTTTTTT. This encodes CAWHRGTGTGELFF.

This clone was picked up a small number of times. The chain carries TRBV6-1 and TRBJ2-3; 9 bases align to TRBD2. V lost 3 bases and J lost 3; bases outside the gene matches: 1. CDR3 length: 14 residues. Per germline, CDR1 MNHNS and CDR2 SASEGT. The CDR3: CASSDSGGTDTQYF. CDR3 coding DNA: TGTGCCAGCAGTGACAGCGGGGGGACAGATACGCAGTATTTT.

This clone showed up just a few times. The J gene is TRBJ2-3, the V gene TRBV18; D is unresolved. Trimming left V 0 bases short and J 4 bases short, with 8 bases between. Germline assignment: CDR1 KGHSH and CDR2 LQKENI. CDR3 length: 14 amino acids. The CDR3 loop reads CASSPPAYPDTQYF. Here the CDR3 DNA reads TGTGCCAGCTCACCACCGGCATATCCAGATACGCAGTATTTT.

This clone was detected a few times. J is TRBJ2-7 and V is TRBV18, with 10 bases that match TRBD1. In germline, CDR1 is KGHSH, CDR2 LQKENI. The CDR3 consists of 15 residues. After removal of 3 bases from V and 5 bases from J, the junction contained 7 bases not matched to a gene. Here the CDR3 reads CASSPGTGAADEQYF. DNA for the CDR3: TGTGCCAGCTCACCGGGGACAGGGGCAGCGGACGAGCAGTACTTC.

This chain joins TRBV9 and TRBJ2-5; perhaps TRBD2 as D (6 bases). Trimming removed 2 bases at V and 4 bases at J, with 15 bases between. The CDR3 covers 15 residues. Looked up from germline, CDR1 is SGDLS and CDR2 is YYNGEE. DNA of the CDR3: TGTGCCAGCAGCGTCGAAGACGGGACTCGAGAGACCCAGTACTTC. It is translated as CASSVEDGTRETQYF. The entire variable domain, with the rest obtained from reference TRBV9 and TRBJ2-5, is as follows: DSGVTQTPKHLITATGQRVTLRCSPRSGDLSVYWYQQSLDQGLQFLIQYYNGEERAKGNILERFSAQQFPDLHSELNLSSLELGDSALYFCASSVEDGTRETQYFGPGTRLLVL.

This clone was counted many times. The chain joins TRBV6-6 to TRBJ2-7; 10 bases line up with TRBD1. The CDR3 loop spans 15 amino acids. J lost 5 bases, V lost 7 bases, and 11 bases had no gene match. CDR1 MNHNY and CDR2 SVGAGI come from the germline V gene (reference sequence). CDR3 nucleotides: TGTGCCAGCACCGACCCACCGGGACAGGGGCACGAGCAGTACTTC. It codes for CASTDPPGQGHEQYF.

This clone was seen a handful of times. The gene calls are TRBV18 and TRBJ2-7; tentatively, D is TRBD2 (5 bases). Trimming removed 3 bases at V and 4 bases at J, with 10 bases between. Looked up from germline, CDR1 is KGHSH and CDR2 is LQKENI. The CDR3 loop spans 13 amino acids. The CDR3 here is CASSPETTYEQYF. DNA for the CDR3: TGTGCCAGCTCACCCGAGACTACTTACGAGCAGTACTTC.

Of note for this clone: The sample carries other DNA sequences with the same CDR3. The chain has TRBV28 and TRBJ2-3; TRBD2 agrees at 7 bases. The trim removed 5 bases at V and 2 bases at J, leaving 10 bases unmatched. The CDR3 sequence is 16 residues long. Germline loops: CDR1 MDHEN, CDR2 SYDVKM. This CDR3 is CASSPPGGGSTDTQYF. CDR3 coding DNA: TGTGCCAGCAGTCCCCCAGGCGGGGGATCCACAGATACGCAGTATTTT.

As DNA, the CDR3 is TGTGCCAGCAGTTTAAGGGGATACACAGATACGCAGTATTTT. This sequence encodes CASSLRGYTDTQYF. The V call is TRBV27, the J call TRBJ2-3, with TRBD1 as a possible D gene (5 bases). Germline-derived CDR1 and CDR2 are MNHEY and SMNVEV (reference sequence). The CDR3 extends over 14 amino acids. The V gene lost 2 bases and the J gene lost 2 bases, with 8 bases spanning the gap.

V gene TRBV19 combines with J gene TRBJ2-3; TRBD2 matches at 11 bases. Germline lookup yields CDR1 LNHDA and CDR2 SQIVND (reference sequence). Unmatched junction bases numbered 5, after V lost 8 bases and J lost 1 base. The CDR3 covers 15 residues. The CDR3 DNA follows: TGTGCCAGTGGAGGGACTAGCGGAGGCACAGATACGCAGTATTTT. Protein sequence: CASGGTSGGTDTQYF.

About this clone: The same CDR3 can be traced to other DNA sequences in this sample. The rearrangement links TRBV4-2 to TRBJ2-2; 9 nucleotides align to TRBD2. CDR3 length: 16 amino acids. Germline assignment: CDR1 LGHNA and CDR2 YNFKEQ. Trimming removed 2 bases from V and 7 bases from J; junction bases left unmatched: 8. The CDR3 DNA follows: TGTGCCAGCAGCCAATCGGCGGGGGGGCTGGGCGGGGAGCTGTTTTTT. It encodes CASSQSAGGLGGELFF.

A single count supports this clone. The V gene is TRBV6-6, the J gene TRBJ2-2, with a tentative D call TRBD2 (5 bases). CDR3 length: 14 amino acids. CDR1 is MNHNY and CDR2 is SVGAGI in the germline V gene (reference sequence). The V end lost 2 bases, the J end lost 6 bases, and 10 bases lay between the germline ends. The CDR3 loop reads CASSYRGWAGELFF. The DNA of the CDR3 is TGTGCCAGCAGTTACCGGGGTTGGGCCGGGGAGCTGTTTTTT.

This clone occurred a few times. The chain carries TRBV11-2 and TRBJ2-3; TRBD2 matches at 8 bases. V lost 3 bases and J lost 5; bases outside the gene matches: 19. The CDR3 spans 19 residues. Germline V gene data show CDR1 as SGHAT and CDR2 as FQNNGV. DNA of the CDR3: TGTGCCAGCAGCTTCCCCGGGGGCGAGCGGGAGAAGGAAAGAGATACGCAGTATTTT. Translated: CASSFPGGEREKERDTQYF.

This chain links TRBV10-3 with TRBJ2-7; 7 bases are a match to TRBD2. The length of the CDR3 is 13 residues. Germline V gene lookup returns CDR1 ENHRY and CDR2 SYGVKD. V trimming: 6 bases; J trimming: 3 bases; junction bases outside the gene matches: 5. The CDR3 reads CAIRLGGSYEQYF. The DNA for the CDR3 is TGTGCCATCAGGCTAGGCGGGAGCTACGAGCAGTACTTC.

This clone was seen many times. Other DNA sequences in this sample translate to the same CDR3. The chain recombines TRBV7-2 with TRBJ2-3; D ambiguous. V lost 5 bases and J 0 bases, leaving 6 bases between the germline ends. The CDR3 covers 13 residues. CDR1 and CDR2 (germline): SGHTA, FQGNSA. The CDR3 DNA follows: TGTGCCAGCAGCCTACCTAGCACAGATACGCAGTATTTT. Its protein product is CASSLPSTDTQYF.

This clone appeared many times. The chain joins TRBV29-1 to TRBJ2-7, with TRBD1 matching over 10 bases. The germline V gene encodes CDR1 SQVTM and CDR2 ANQGSEA. J gave up 5 bases and V 6 bases, and 7 bases lay outside the gene matches. This CDR3 contains 13 residues. This CDR3 reads CSVGRTGGHEQYF. The CDR3 DNA reads TGCAGCGTAGGCCGGACAGGGGGACACGAGCAGTACTTC.

This clone was seen more than once but under ten times. The chain recombines TRBV27 with TRBJ1-6; no definite D call. Germline V lookup: CDR1 MNHEY, CDR2 SMNVEV (reference sequence). The CDR3 has 13 amino acids. Trimming removed 6 bases at V and 7 bases at J, with 10 bases between. The CDR3 DNA reads TGTGCCAGCAGGGACTTGGGGAATTCACCCCTCCACTTT. Residues: CASRDLGNSPLHF.

This clone was counted many times. CDR3 sequence reads: CASSLSGVTNIQYF. CDR3 in DNA: TGCGCCAGCAGCTTGAGCGGGGTCACGAACATTCAGTACTTC. This rearrangement joins TRBV5-1 to TRBJ2-4; 7 bases agree with TRBD2. The trim removed 1 base at V and 7 bases at J, leaving 5 bases unmatched. The CDR3 contains 14 residues. Germline V gives CDR1 SGHRS, CDR2 YFSETQ.

In its sample, this clone was seen a few times. The CDR3 here is CASSGDRGTYEQYF. In DNA, the CDR3 is TGTGCCAGCTCGGGTGACAGGGGAACCTACGAGCAGTACTTC. This sequence joins TRBV18 and TRBJ2-7; 8 nucleotides align to TRBD1. There are 14 residues in the CDR3. From germline, CDR1 is KGHSH and CDR2 LQKENI. V lost 6 bases to trimming and J lost 2 bases; unmatched junction nucleotides: 6.

Ten or more counts support this clone. The chain recombines TRBV13 with TRBJ2-7; D remains unclear. CDR1 and CDR2 from the germline V gene are PRHDT and FYEKMQ (reference sequence). The CDR3 totals 14 residues. Trimming took off 1 base at V and 0 bases at J, with 7 bases between the two ends. The CDR3 spells CASSLVRSSYEQYF. CDR3 coding DNA: TGTGCCAGCAGCTTAGTGAGGAGCTCCTACGAGCAGTACTTC.

This clone has at least ten counts. V and J are TRBV9 and TRBJ1-3; possible D gene TRBD1, 6 bases. CDR3 size: 18 residues. Trimming took off 3 bases at V and 0 bases at J, with 19 bases between the two ends. The germline V gene has CDR1 SGDLS and CDR2 YYNGEE. CDR3 bases: TGTGCCAGCAGCGAGGGGGGAGGGGGACCGAGCTCTGGAAACACCATATATTTT. Translating gives CASSEGGGGPSSGNTIYF.